This paragraph covers one T cell receptor (beta chain) sequence. The antigen is undetermined. This entry comes from a study of Tregs in tolerant kidney transplant recipients. Study at large: Sorting used antibodies to exclude donor cells. Study observations and caveats: Expanding Tregs on activated donor B cells appeared to best identify donor-specific TCRbeta clones. This study did not directly address biological reproducibility.

The V gene lost 1 base and the J gene lost 8 bases, with 14 bases spanning the gap. CDR1 MNHNS and CDR2 SASEGT come from the germline V gene. This CDR3 contains 15 residues. Sequencing used immunoSEQ multiplex PCR; TCRdb keeps in-frame clones, though not all of them. Counted here are approximately 45,000 clones, just under 97% occurring once; the ten biggest clones make up more than 0.35%. This clonotype was obtained from a human donor in good health. The chain is built from TRBV6-1 and TRBJ1-4; D is unresolved. The sample comprised Tregs from blood cultured with allogeneic cells. Here the CDR3 reads CASSEDGLGVEKLFF. In DNA form, the CDR3 reads TGTGCCAGCAGTGAAGACGGGCTTGGGGTGGAAAAACTGTTTTTT.